What follows describes a single T cell receptor (beta chain). Next came a second PCR, run for about 6 to 11 cycles, which used a sample-barcoded 5' primer along with a J-beta primer mix. TCRdb reanalysed the 5' RACE reads using MiXCR and keeps one entry per CDR3 protein. The table shows about 570,000 distinct CDR3 sequences, with 27% occurring only once. Ten milliliters of peripheral blood were drawn from each donor into EDTA-treated tubes. These data originate in a study of blood T cells in healthy people across ages. The CDR3 extends over 14 amino acids. The TCR comes from a woman aged 70-85 years in good health. The rearrangement uses TRBV21-1 and TRBJ2-1; the table assigns TRBD1, which was not confirmed against the DNA. TRBV21-1 is recorded as a pseudogene. Sequencing was performed on blood. The CDR3 here is CASNVGQGLYEQFF. The CDR3 DNA follows: TGTGCCAGCAATGTAGGACAGGGTTTGTATGAGCAGTTCTTC.